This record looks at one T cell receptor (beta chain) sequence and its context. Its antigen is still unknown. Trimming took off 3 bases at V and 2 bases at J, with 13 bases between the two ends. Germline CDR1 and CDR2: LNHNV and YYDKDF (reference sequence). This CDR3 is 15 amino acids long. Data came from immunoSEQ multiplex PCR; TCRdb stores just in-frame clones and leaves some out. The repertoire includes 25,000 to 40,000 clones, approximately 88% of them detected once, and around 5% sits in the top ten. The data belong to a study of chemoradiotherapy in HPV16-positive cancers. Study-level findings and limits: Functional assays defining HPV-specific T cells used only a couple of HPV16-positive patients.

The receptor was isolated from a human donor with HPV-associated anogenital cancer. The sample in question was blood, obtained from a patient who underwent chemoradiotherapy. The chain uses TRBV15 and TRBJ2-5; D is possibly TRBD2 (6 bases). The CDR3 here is CATSSILAGQETQYF. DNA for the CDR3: TGTGCCACCAGCAGTATACTAGCTGGTCAAGAGACCCAGTACTTC.